The 9 T cell receptor beta chains below all came from one sample that was sequenced in a study of regulatory T cells in long-lasting Graves disease. Researchers made TCR beta libraries by using iRepertoire HTBI primers and running Arm-PCR on CDR3 regions. Each CDR3 protein gets one entry after TCRdb re-called the multiplex PCR reads with MiXCR. The sample shows roughly 500,000 distinct CDR3 sequences, approximately 12% of them seen only once. Documented time point: newly diagnosed GD, antithyroid drugs for less than 3 months. Making the TCR library involved RNA that had been extracted from PBMCs. These records were also assigned to another study, of T cells in Graves' hyperthyroidism and ophthalmopathy.

Sample: peripheral blood mononuclear cells (PBMCs), taken at new diagnosis, from a patient treated with antithyroid drugs. These receptors were collected from a woman aged 30 to 39 with Graves disease.

This clonotype was recorded at least ten times. The chain is built from TRBV11-3 and TRBJ2-5; either TRBD1 or TRBD2 may fit D (6 bases each). The CDR3 contains 16 residues. V was pared by 5 bases and J by 4 bases, with 20 bases between. Looked up from germline, CDR1 is SGHNT and CDR2 is YENEEA. The CDR3 is CASSQGGISNGETQYF. Here the CDR3 DNA reads TGTGCCAGCAGCCAAGGGGGGATATCGAATGGAGAGACCCAGTACTTC.

This clonotype was counted ten times or more. The chain is built from TRBV15 and TRBJ2-7, with TRBD1 matching 9 bases. CDR1 and CDR2 (germline): LNHNV, YYDKDF (reference sequence). The CDR3 totals 14 residues. With V trimmed by 3 bases and J by 2 bases, 2 bases remained unmatched. Written as DNA, the CDR3 is TGTGCCACCAGCAGGGACAGGGGCCCCTACGAGCAGTACTTC. Protein product: CATSRDRGPYEQYF. Using reference TRBV15 and TRBJ2-7 for the parts outside the CDR3, the full variable domain is DAMVIQNPRYQVTQFGKPVTLSCSQTLNHNVMYWYQQKSSQAPKLLFHYYDKDFNNEADTPDNFQSRRPNTSFCFLDIRSPGLGDTAMYLCATSRDRGPYEQYFGPGTRLTVT.

The chain links TRBV4-1 to TRBJ1-1, with unresolved D. Deletions cut 1 base from V and 0 bases from J, with 9 bases between. Germline loops: CDR1 MGHRA, CDR2 YSYEKL. The CDR3 is 15 residues long. The CDR3 DNA reads TGCGCCAGCAGCCAAGGGCGCCAGATGAACACTGAAGCTTTCTTT. Encoded protein: CASSQGRQMNTEAFF.

This clonotype was counted many times. The chain recombines TRBV29-1 with TRBJ2-1; D unresolved. This CDR3 has 11 amino acids. Germline CDR1 reads SQVTM; CDR2 reads ANQGSEA. V gave up 3 bases and J gave up 8 bases, with 8 bases separating them. The CDR3 region has the DNA TGCAGCGTTGACAGGTATGATGAGCAGTTCTTC. Residues: CSVDRYDEQFF.

This clonotype was counted ten times or more. This rearrangement joins TRBV20-1 to TRBJ1-1, with unresolved D. Deletions cut 5 bases from V and 8 bases from J, with 12 bases between. Germline-derived CDR1 and CDR2 are DFQATT and SNEGSKA (reference sequence). The CDR3 has 11 amino acids. Written as DNA, the CDR3 is TGCAGTGCTTCTCCGGCCCGGGAAGCTTTCTTT. Protein sequence: CSASPAREAFF.

V usage is TRBV11-2 and J usage is TRBJ2-3; TRBD2 agrees at 9 bases. Looked up from germline, CDR1 is SGHAT and CDR2 is FQNNGV. V dropped 1 base and J dropped 0; count of bases not matched to a gene: 5. The CDR3 is 17 amino acids. The DNA for the CDR3 is TGTGCCAGCAGCTTAGCGGCGGGAGGGCCTAGCACAGATACGCAGTATTTT. Amino acid sequence: CASSLAAGGPSTDTQYF.

About this clonotype: A much more abundant neighbour one base away suggests this may be a read error. The chain recombines TRBV4-1 with TRBJ2-2; no reliable D call. V gave up 2 bases and J gave up 5 bases, with 15 bases separating them. The CDR3 extends over 16 amino acids. CDR1 MGHRA and CDR2 YSYEKL come from the germline V gene. Here the CDR3 reads CASSQHLVGSTGELFF. The CDR3 DNA sequence: TGCGCCAGCAGCCAACACCTAGTGGGAAGTACCGGGGAGCTGTTTTTT.

This clonotype appeared many times. This chain joins TRBV27 and TRBJ1-5; D perhaps matches TRBD1 (5 bases). The CDR3 sequence is 15 residues long. Trimming left V 5 bases short and J 7 bases short, with 18 bases between. CDR1 and CDR2 from the germline V gene are MNHEY and SMNVEV (reference sequence). CDR3 amino acids: CASSPSDMPGQPQHF. CDR3 in DNA: TGTGCCAGCAGTCCCTCGGACATGCCGGGACAGCCCCAGCATTTT.

This clonotype was recorded only once. Being one base from a much bigger clone, this may be a read error. This chain joins TRBV6-1 and TRBJ2-5, with TRBD2 as a possible D gene (6 bases). The germline CDR1 and CDR2 sequences are MNHNS and SASEGT. The length of the CDR3 is 12 residues. The CDR3 DNA reads TGTGTCAGCAGGGTCGGGGGAGAGACCCAGTACTTC. Protein product: CVSRVGGETQYF.